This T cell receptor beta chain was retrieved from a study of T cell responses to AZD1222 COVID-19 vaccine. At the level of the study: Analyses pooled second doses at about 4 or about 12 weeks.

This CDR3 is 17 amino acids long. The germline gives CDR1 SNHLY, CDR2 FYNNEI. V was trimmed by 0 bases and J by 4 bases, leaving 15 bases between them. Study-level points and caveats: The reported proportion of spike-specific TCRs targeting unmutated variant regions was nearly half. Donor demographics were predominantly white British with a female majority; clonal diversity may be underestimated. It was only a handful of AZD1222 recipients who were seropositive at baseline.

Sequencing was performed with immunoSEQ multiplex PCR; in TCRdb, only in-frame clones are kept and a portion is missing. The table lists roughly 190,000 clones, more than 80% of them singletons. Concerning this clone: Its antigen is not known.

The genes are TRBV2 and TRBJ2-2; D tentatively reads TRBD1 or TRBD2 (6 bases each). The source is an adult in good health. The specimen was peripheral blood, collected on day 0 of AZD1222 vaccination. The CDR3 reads CASSEALIRGVTGELFF. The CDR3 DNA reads TGTGCCAGCAGTGAAGCGCTTATTAGGGGGGTCACCGGGGAGCTGTTTTTT.